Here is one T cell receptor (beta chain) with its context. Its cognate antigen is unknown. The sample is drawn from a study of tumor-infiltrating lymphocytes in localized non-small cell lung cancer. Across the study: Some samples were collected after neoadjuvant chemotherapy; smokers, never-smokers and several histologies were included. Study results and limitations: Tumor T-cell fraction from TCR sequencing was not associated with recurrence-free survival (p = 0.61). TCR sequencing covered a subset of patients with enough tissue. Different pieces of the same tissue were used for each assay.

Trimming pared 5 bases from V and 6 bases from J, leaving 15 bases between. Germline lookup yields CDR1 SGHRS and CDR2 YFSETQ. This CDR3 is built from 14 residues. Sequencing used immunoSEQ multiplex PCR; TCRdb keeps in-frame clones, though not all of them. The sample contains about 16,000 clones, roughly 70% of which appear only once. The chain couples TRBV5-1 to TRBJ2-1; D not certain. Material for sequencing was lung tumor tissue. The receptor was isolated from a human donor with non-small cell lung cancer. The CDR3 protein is CASSIGDPGNEQFF. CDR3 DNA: TGCGCCAGCAGTATCGGAGATCCTGGCAATGAGCAGTTCTTC.